These 31 T cell receptor beta chains were sequenced from one sample in a study of CXCR3-negative and CXCR3-positive naive CD8 T cells. UMI-labeled TRB cDNA libraries were prepared by 5' RACE. One entry per CDR3 protein, without DNA, is what TCRdb gives after re-calling the 5' RACE reads. Here the sample table reports fewer than 95,000 distinct CDR3 sequences. Sequenced input: naive CXCR3- CD8+ T cells from blood. Subset given: CD45RO-CCR7+CD27+CD95- naive CD8+ T cells lacking CXCR3 (TNR3-). The source is a human donor in good health. Some clones in this sample may be carry-over from other donors' samples.

The rearrangement uses TRBV7-9 and TRBJ2-5; there is no DNA to check the TCRdb D call of TRBD1. The germline V gene encodes CDR1 SEHNR and CDR2 FQNEAQ (reference sequence). This CDR3 comprises 14 residues. Here the CDR3 reads CASSRPSVAETQYF.

CDR3 in amino acids: CASSPRGTEAFF. V usage is TRBV13 and J usage is TRBJ1-1. The CDR3 consists of 12 residues. CDR1 and CDR2 from the germline V gene are PRHDT and FYEKMQ (reference sequence). The full variable domain, completed using reference TRBV13 and TRBJ1-1, is AAGVIQSPRHLIKEKRETATLKCYPIPRHDTVYWYQQGPGQDPQFLISFYEKMQSDKGSIPDRFSAQQFSDYHSELNMSSLELGDSALYFCASSPRGTEAFFGQGTRLTVV.

The CDR3 reads CASSPLAGEGQETQYF. The chain employs TRBV3-1 and TRBJ2-5; absent DNA, TCRdb's TRBD2 call cannot be checked. CDR1 and CDR2 from the germline V gene are LGHDT and YNNKEL (reference sequence). The CDR3 loop spans 16 amino acids.

The chain has TRBV4-1 and TRBJ2-6; absent DNA, TCRdb's TRBD1 call cannot be checked. The germline CDR1 and CDR2 sequences are MGHRA and YSYEKL. This CDR3 has 17 residues. The CDR3: CASSHGQGDSGANVLTF.

The rearrangement uses TRBV7-9 and TRBJ2-7. The V gene's germline CDR1 is SEHNR and CDR2 FQNEAQ (reference sequence). This CDR3 is 11 amino acids long. The CDR3 here is CASSLENEQYF.

This rearrangement joins TRBV29-1 to TRBJ2-7; TCRdb designates TRBD1, a call that cannot be tested without DNA. This CDR3 is built from 14 residues. The germline V gene encodes CDR1 SQVTM and CDR2 ANQGSEA. CDR3 amino acids: CSAKTYRGTYEQYF.

The chain carries TRBV5-1 and TRBJ2-5; absent DNA, TCRdb's TRBD1 call cannot be checked. CDR1 is SGHRS and CDR2 is YFSETQ in the germline V gene. There are 15 residues in the CDR3. The CDR3 loop reads CASSGSRGYQETQYF.

The V gene is TRBV29-1, the J gene TRBJ2-5; TCRdb selects TRBD1, and the lack of DNA leaves this call unchecked. Germline V gene lookup returns CDR1 SQVTM and CDR2 ANQGSEA. The CDR3 has 13 residues. This CDR3 reads CSVLPGAEETQYF.

V gene TRBV29-1 combines with J gene TRBJ2-7; the D gene TCRdb calls, TRBD1, cannot be checked with no DNA. The CDR3 is 15 amino acids. Germline V gives CDR1 SQVTM, CDR2 ANQGSEA. The CDR3 loop reads CSVQKGVSILDEQYF.

CDR3 loop: CSATRGDTGELFF. The rearrangement uses TRBV29-1 and TRBJ2-2; as DNA is missing, the TRBD1 call by TCRdb cannot be tested. Germline lookup yields CDR1 SQVTM and CDR2 ANQGSEA. The CDR3 consists of 13 residues.

The V gene is TRBV3-1, the J gene TRBJ1-2; TCRdb names TRBD1, which stays unverified in the absence of DNA. This CDR3 is 19 amino acids long. The germline V gene encodes CDR1 LGHDT and CDR2 YNNKEL (reference sequence). The CDR3 loop is CASSQARLGQGNLGYGYTF.

The V gene is TRBV4-1, the J gene TRBJ1-1; absent DNA, TCRdb's TRBD1 call cannot be checked. Germline V lookup: CDR1 MGHRA, CDR2 YSYEKL. CDR3 length: 18 amino acids. The CDR3 spells CASSQVLGQTDMNTEAFF.

The CDR3 sequence: CAWRQASYEQYF. The V gene is TRBV30, the J gene TRBJ2-7; the TCRdb call, TRBD1, lacks DNA for checking. Germline assignment: CDR1 GTSNPN and CDR2 SVGIG (reference sequence). There are 12 residues in the CDR3.

V usage is TRBV29-1 and J usage is TRBJ2-7. The CDR3 has 11 residues. Germline V gene lookup returns CDR1 SQVTM and CDR2 ANQGSEA. The CDR3 protein is CSVEGLYEQYF.

The chain combines TRBV29-1 with TRBJ1-1; TCRdb gives TRBD1 as the D gene, but with no DNA this cannot be confirmed. Per the germline V gene, CDR1 is SQVTM and CDR2 is ANQGSEA. The CDR3 runs to 11 residues. The CDR3: CSVGKGHEAFF.

The chain joins TRBV29-1 to TRBJ2-6. In germline, CDR1 is SQVTM, CDR2 ANQGSEA. The CDR3 length is 17 residues. CDR3 sequence reads: CSVEGWSSSSGTNVLTF.

This chain links TRBV4-3 with TRBJ1-1. Germline CDR1 reads LGHNA; CDR2 reads YSLEER. This CDR3 comprises 15 residues. The CDR3 sequence is CASSQGTPGNTEAFF.

This chain uses TRBV5-5 with TRBJ1-1. This CDR3 contains 14 residues. Germline values: CDR1 SGHKS, CDR2 YYEKEE (reference sequence). CDR3 in amino acids: CASSLGFLDTEAFF. Using reference TRBV5-5 and TRBJ1-1 for the parts outside the CDR3, the full variable domain is DAGVTQSPTHLIKTRGQQVTLRCSPISGHKSVSWYQQVLGQGPQFIFQYYEKEERGRGNFPDRFSARQFPNYSSELNVNALLLGDSALYLCASSLGFLDTEAFFGQGTRLTVV.

The chain links TRBV4-3 to TRBJ1-4; TCRdb calls TRBD1, which cannot be checked without DNA. The CDR3 covers 15 residues. Germline CDR1 reads LGHNA; CDR2 reads YSLEER. The CDR3 region is CASSQGTGTNEKLFF.

This chain joins TRBV5-1 and TRBJ2-2. The germline V gene encodes CDR1 SGHRS and CDR2 YFSETQ. The CDR3 is 15 amino acids. The CDR3 here is CASSLAVQNTGELFF.

The gene calls are TRBV7-9 and TRBJ1-1. This CDR3 is 13 amino acids long. Germline-derived CDR1 and CDR2 are SEHNR and FQNEAQ (reference sequence). CDR3 residues: CASSETPNTEAFF.

This chain joins TRBV15 and TRBJ1-2. The germline CDR1 and CDR2 sequences are LNHNV and YYDKDF (reference sequence). There are 16 residues in the CDR3. CDR3 amino acids: CATSRANRPANYGYTF.

The CDR3 sequence: CASSYSGGGYNEQFF. The chain is built from TRBV6-2 or TRBV6-3 and TRBJ2-1; TCRdb's D call, TRBD1, is unchecked because there is no DNA. The CDR3 covers 15 residues. Looked up from germline, CDR1 is MNHEY and CDR2 is SVGEGT.

This rearrangement joins TRBV20-1 to TRBJ1-1. This CDR3 is built from 14 residues. Germline CDR1 is DFQATT and CDR2 is SNEGSKA (reference sequence). CDR3 residues: CSAKSPSRDTEAFF.

The rearrangement joins TRBV7-9 to TRBJ2-1; checking the TCRdb D call of TRBD1 is not possible without DNA. CDR1 is SEHNR, CDR2 FQNEAQ, per germline (reference sequence). The CDR3 extends over 15 amino acids. The CDR3 region is CASSPGTGGNNEQFF.

This chain joins TRBV7-9 and TRBJ1-1. CDR1 is SEHNR and CDR2 is FQNEAQ in the germline V gene (reference sequence). The CDR3 is made up of 12 amino acids. The CDR3 protein is CASSPIETEAFF. The variable domain in full, completed from reference TRBV7-9 and TRBJ1-1, reads DTGVSQNPRHKITKRGQNVTFRCDPISEHNRLYWYRQTLGQGPEFLTYFQNEAQLEKSRLLSDRFSAERPKGSFSTLEIQRTEQGDSAMYLCASSPIETEAFFGQGTRLTVV.

J is TRBJ2-7 and V is TRBV19; TCRdb lists TRBD1, though no DNA is available to test this call. In germline, CDR1 is LNHDA, CDR2 SQIVND (reference sequence). The CDR3 totals 15 residues. CDR3 loop: CATSLGGGPAYEQYF.

The V call is TRBV5-1, the J call TRBJ2-3. Germline values: CDR1 SGHRS, CDR2 YFSETQ. The CDR3 has 13 amino acids. CDR3 sequence: CASSFDHQDTQYF.

The chain combines TRBV12-3 or TRBV12-4 with TRBJ1-4; TCRdb's D call of TRBD1 is untestable without DNA. The CDR3 length is 16 residues. The CDR3: CASSRPPGQGREKLFF.

CDR3 region: CATSTTGDLSDTQYF. This chain joins TRBV24-1 and TRBJ2-3; with no DNA, the TCRdb D assignment of TRBD1 cannot be verified. Germline-derived CDR1 and CDR2 are KGHDR and SFDVKD. The CDR3 totals 15 residues.

The chain joins TRBV25-1 to TRBJ1-4; no DNA is available, so the TRBD1 call from TCRdb remains unchecked. The germline V gene has CDR1 MGHDK and CDR2 SYGVNS. The CDR3 sequence is 15 residues long. The CDR3 sequence: CASSDIQGLNEKLFF.